These 23 T cell receptor beta chains share one sample of origin, sequenced in a study of beta chain features in type 1 diabetes. Sequenced material consisted of expressed TCRB transcripts (all of the isolated RNA was reverse transcribed). Measured with immunoSEQ multiplex PCR; TCRdb has only the in-frame clones, and not every one. The repertoire holds roughly 180,000 clones, with approximately 8.4% as singletons. Which antigens these TCRs recognize remains unknown. Overall study results and limits: For Type 1 diabetes patients, all four CD4+ subsets carried TCRB CDR3s that were moderately but significantly shorter.

Specimen: central memory CD4+ T cells from blood. Source of these receptors: a man between 18 and 35 years old with type 1 diabetes.

The rearrangement uses TRBV7-9 and TRBJ2-2; D is unresolved. Germline assignment: CDR1 SEHNR and CDR2 FQNEAQ (reference sequence). Trimming shortened V by 1 base and J by 0 bases, and 9 bases separated the two germline ends. The CDR3 has 16 residues. The CDR3 protein is CASSLVRSANTGELFF. The CDR3 nucleotides are TGTGCCAGCAGCTTAGTTCGGTCCGCGAACACCGGGGAGCTGTTTTTT.

This clone was observed a handful of times. This rearrangement joins TRBV29-1 to TRBJ1-5, with 11 nucleotides matching TRBD1. The CDR3 loop spans 17 amino acids. Germline V gene data show CDR1 as SQVTM and CDR2 as ANQGSEA. The J segment lost 0 bases and the V segment lost 7 bases, leaving 11 bases of the junction unmatched. The CDR3 DNA reads TGCAGCGCCGAGGACAGGGGGCAATTGGATAGCAATCAGCCCCAGCATTTT. Translating gives CSAEDRGQLDSNQPQHF. Filled out from reference TRBV29-1 and TRBJ1-5, the complete variable domain reads SAVISQKPSRDICQRGTSLTIQCQVDSQVTMMFWYRQQPGQSLTLIATANQGSEATYESGFVIDKFPISRPNLTFSTLTVSNMSPEDSSIYLCSAEDRGQLDSNQPQHFGDGTRLSIL.

The chain links TRBV19 to TRBJ2-5; 7 bases align to TRBD2. With V trimmed by 3 bases and J by 7 bases, 17 bases remained unmatched. CDR1 LNHDA and CDR2 SQIVND come from the germline V gene (reference sequence). The CDR3 has 17 residues. The CDR3 nucleotides are TGTGCCAGTAGTATGCGGGAGACTCCTGGTTGGGTGGGGACCCAGTACTTC. This encodes CASSMRETPGWVGTQYF.

This clone has only a few counts. V and J are TRBV6-5 and TRBJ1-2; 8 bases fit TRBD1. Per germline, CDR1 MNHEY and CDR2 SVGAGI. The CDR3 consists of 15 residues. V trimming: 0 bases; J trimming: 7 bases; junction bases outside the gene matches: 7. The DNA for the CDR3 is TGTGCCAGCAGTTACTCCCAGGGGGCGGGCGGTGGCTACACCTTC. Translated: CASSYSQGAGGGYTF.

Only a few counts were recorded for this clone. The chain recombines TRBV6-1 with TRBJ2-7, with 7 bases identical to TRBD2. Germline V gene lookup returns CDR1 MNHNS and CDR2 SASEGT. This CDR3 spans 13 amino acids. V lost 10 bases to trimming and J lost 3 bases; unmatched junction nucleotides: 9. CDR3 DNA sequence: TGTGCCACTAAAAGGGGACTAAACTACGAGCAGTACTTC. The encoded protein is CATKRGLNYEQYF.

In this sample, this clone turned up once. The chain uses TRBV18 and TRBJ1-6; D is possibly TRBD1 (6 bases). The CDR3 totals 14 residues. The germline gives CDR1 KGHSH, CDR2 LQKENI. The V end lost 1 base, the J end lost 7 bases, and 8 bases lay between the germline ends. The CDR3 DNA sequence: TGTGCCAGCTCACCACAGGGACAAAATTCACCCCTCCACTTT. Translating gives CASSPQGQNSPLHF.

The chain is built from TRBV9 and TRBJ2-1; 10 nucleotides align to TRBD2. V was clipped by 0 bases and J by 8 bases; unmatched bases: 5. Germline lookup yields CDR1 SGDLS and CDR2 YYNGEE. The CDR3 has 15 amino acids. The CDR3 nucleotides read TGTGCCAGCAGCGTAGGCACTAGCGGGGTGTATGAGCAGTTCTTC. Translated: CASSVGTSGVYEQFF.

This clone has only one observation. This chain uses TRBV7-2 with TRBJ1-1; possibly TRBD1 for D (5 bases). The CDR3 runs to 13 residues. Trimming removed 1 base from V and 7 bases from J, with 10 bases in between. Germline CDR1 and CDR2: SGHTA and FQGNSA. The CDR3 spells CASSLDRTGEAFF. CDR3 DNA sequence: TGTGCCAGCAGCTTAGACAGGACCGGTGAAGCTTTCTTT.

The chain has TRBV5-6 and TRBJ2-1, with 9 bases lining up with TRBD2. The CDR3 sequence is 17 residues long. V trimming: 0 bases; J trimming: 1 base; junction bases outside the gene matches: 5. Per the germline V gene, CDR1 is SGHDT and CDR2 is YYEEEE. The DNA of the CDR3 is TGTGCCAGCAGCTTGGGTCGGCTAGCGGGATCCTACAATGAGCAGTTCTTC. Protein: CASSLGRLAGSYNEQFF.

V gene TRBV5-1 combines with J gene TRBJ2-7; 7 bases align to TRBD2. V trimming: 0 bases; J trimming: 2 bases; junction bases outside the gene matches: 5. Per germline, CDR1 SGHRS and CDR2 YFSETQ. The CDR3 runs to 15 residues. The CDR3 loop is CASSLVRGGTYEQYF. The CDR3 DNA follows: TGCGCCAGCAGCTTGGTCCGGGGAGGGACCTACGAGCAGTACTTC.

V usage is TRBV7-8 and J usage is TRBJ1-1; D gene ambiguous. Trimming stripped 5 bases from V and 7 bases from J, with 14 bases between. Germline V lookup: CDR1 SGHVS, CDR2 FQNEAQ. The CDR3 loop spans 13 amino acids. CDR3 amino acids: CASSPRREGEAFF. The CDR3 DNA follows: TGTGCCAGCAGCCCCCGCCGAGAGGGTGAAGCTTTCTTT.

The V and J genes are TRBV19 and TRBJ2-7; TRBD2 matches at 12 bases. J gave up 1 base and V 7 bases, and 5 bases lay outside the gene matches. The germline V gene encodes CDR1 LNHDA and CDR2 SQIVND (reference sequence). The CDR3 sequence is 15 residues long. In DNA, the CDR3 is TGTGCCAGTAAGGGGACTAGCGGGTCGTCCTACGAGCAGTACTTC. As protein: CASKGTSGSSYEQYF.

The chain has TRBV5-1 and TRBJ2-5, with D unclear. Germline CDR1 is SGHRS and CDR2 is YFSETQ. The CDR3 covers 12 residues. V was clipped by 4 bases and J by 2 bases, with 6 bases between them. The CDR3 spells CASSQAQETQYF. CDR3 sequence (DNA): TGCGCCAGCAGCCAGGCTCAAGAGACCCAGTACTTC. Full variable domain (remainder filled in from reference TRBV5-1 and TRBJ2-5): KAGVTQTPRYLIKTRGQQVTLSCSPISGHRSVSWYQQTPGQGLQFLFEYFSETQRNKGNFPGRFSGRQFSNSRSEMNVSTLELGDSALYLCASSQAQETQYFGPGTRLLVL.

This clone was picked up many times. This chain joins TRBV4-3 and TRBJ2-7; 9 nucleotides agree with TRBD1. The CDR3 totals 13 residues. Trimming at V came to 3 bases and at J to 5 bases, leaving 2 bases not matched to a gene. Germline values: CDR1 LGHNA, CDR2 YSLEER. CDR3 sequence: CASSHRQGDEQYF. The CDR3 region has the DNA TGCGCCAGCAGCCATAGACAGGGGGACGAGCAGTACTTC.

This clone has a count of ten or more. At one end the junction does not follow the germline gene, possibly because of a read error. The rearrangement uses TRBV4-3 and TRBJ2-1, with TRBD1 matching over 9 bases. CDR1 and CDR2 (germline): LGHNA, YSLEER. This CDR3 has 13 amino acids. CDR3 coding DNA: TGCGCCAGCAGCCTCGCTCCGGGACAGGGAACCCTCTTC. Translating it yields CASSLAPGQGTLF.

The rearrangement joins TRBV18 to TRBJ1-2; TRBD1 might be the D (5 bases). From germline, CDR1 is KGHSH and CDR2 LQKENI. The CDR3 consists of 15 residues. The germline V and J ends were trimmed by 0 bases and 4 bases, with 12 bases remaining between them. For the CDR3, the DNA is TGTGCCAGCTCACCACCGCAGGGAACCTTCTATGGCTACACCTTC. Translating it yields CASSPPQGTFYGYTF.

This clone came up a few times. V usage is TRBV4-3 and J usage is TRBJ2-5; D may be TRBD1 (6 bases). The CDR3 extends over 13 amino acids. The V end lost 0 bases, the J end lost 9 bases, and 11 bases lay between the germline ends. Germline lookup yields CDR1 LGHNA and CDR2 YSLEER. CDR3 sequence reads: CASSQETGTAQYF. Written as DNA, the CDR3 is TGCGCCAGCAGCCAAGAAACAGGGACGGCCCAGTACTTC.

This clone was seen a few times. The chain uses TRBV30 and TRBJ2-1; 9 bases map to TRBD1. Germline V gene lookup returns CDR1 GTSNPN and CDR2 SVGIG (reference sequence). Trimming at V came to 7 bases and at J to 6 bases, leaving 7 bases not matched to a gene. The CDR3 has 13 residues. The CDR3 protein is CASNRGPGNEQFF. The CDR3 nucleotides read TGTGCCTCCAACAGGGGGCCGGGCAATGAGCAGTTCTTC.

This chain uses TRBV7-8 with TRBJ2-1, with 10 positions matching TRBD1. Trimming removed 4 bases from V and 10 bases from J; junction bases left unmatched: 1. Germline V gene data show CDR1 as SGHVS and CDR2 as FQNEAQ. The CDR3 runs to 12 residues. CDR3: CASSWTGGEQFF. CDR3 nucleotide sequence: TGTGCCAGCAGCTGGACAGGGGGAGAGCAGTTCTTC.

This clone was recorded a few times. The J gene is TRBJ2-1, the V gene TRBV6-5; 12 bases are a match to TRBD2. Germline V gene lookup returns CDR1 MNHEY and CDR2 SVGAGI. The CDR3 contains 15 residues. Trimming cost V 5 bases and J 4 bases; bases outside gene matches: 3. CDR3 sequence: CASSKTSGRYNEQFF. CDR3 in DNA: TGTGCCAGCAGTAAGACTAGCGGGAGATACAATGAGCAGTTCTTC.

This clone was observed a handful of times. The chain links TRBV5-1 to TRBJ2-3; 8 bases match TRBD1. The CDR3 sequence is 15 residues long. The trim removed 4 bases at V and 2 bases at J, leaving 6 bases unmatched. Germline V gene sequence: CDR1 SGHRS, CDR2 YFSETQ. The chain's CDR3 is CASSINRGSTDTQYF. The CDR3 bases are TGCGCCAGCAGCATAAACAGGGGGTCCACAGATACGCAGTATTTT.

This clone came up many times. The CDR3 nucleotides are TGCGCCAGCAGCCAACGTCCCAGGGAGGGCACAGATACGCAGTATTTT. This translates into CASSQRPREGTDTQYF. The V gene is TRBV4-1, the J gene TRBJ2-3, with D maybe TRBD2 (6 bases). This CDR3 has 16 amino acids. Trimming cost V 2 bases and J 1 base, with 13 bases left between them. Germline V gene data show CDR1 as MGHRA and CDR2 as YSYEKL.

This clone was seen a handful of times. The V call is TRBV7-2, the J call TRBJ1-2; D is uncertain. Trimming stripped 1 base from V and 5 bases from J, with 14 bases between. The CDR3 is 15 amino acids. CDR1 and CDR2 from the germline V gene are SGHTA and FQGNSA. The CDR3 spells CASSLGEGGRYGYTF. The CDR3 DNA follows: TGTGCCAGCAGCTTAGGGGAAGGAGGGCGTTATGGCTACACCTTC.